This T cell receptor (beta chain) appears in the sequencing data of a study of T cells in women clearing cervical HPV infection (dated by TCRdb to between 2018 and 2020). Concerning the study at large: Cases were about 25 women with histologically confirmed HPV16-related CIN3 or worse, including a couple of invasive cancers. The 20 to 25 controls were women who cleared a single incident HPV16 infection within 12 months without developing precancer or cancer. Blood from cases was collected at the visit at which the lesion was first identified, whereas blood from controls was collected once infection was no longer detected. For cases, the median interval between lesion detection and blood sampling was around 150 days, with an interquartile range of about 85 to 210 days. Since HLA typing was available for only a few women, HLA type could not be ruled out as a confounder. The exploratory proof-of-principle case-control study was nested within the Guanacaste HPV Natural History Study in Costa Rica and compared TCR repertoires across cervical HPV16 outcomes. Cases and controls were matched on age within five years and on year of sample collection. Cases had a median age of approximately 35 years compared with 38 for controls, and baseline characteristics showed no significant differences between the groups. In the parent cohort, more than 8,500 women aged 18 or older were enrolled in Guanacaste, Costa Rica, during about 1993 to 1995 and then followed for approximately 7 years. Five blinded duplicates per group were added as quality controls, so that around 60 samples were obtained: roughly 50 participants and 10 replicates. The full study reports these points: Cases were distinguished from controls with an estimated AUC of 0.65 to 0.85 by random forest classifiers combining richness and V gene abundances. Because of the cross-sectional design, the study could not determine whether the associations came before infection or resulted from infection, and neither effector/memory subsets nor HPV-specific T cells were isolated. TRBV6-7 relative abundance was lower in cases than in controls (roughly 0.12% versus 0.17%; Bonferroni P = 0.0008). Significantly higher TCR repertoire richness was observed in CIN3+ cases than in controls across sequencing depths, whereas no difference in evenness was found. Because T-cell numbers per sample were unknown, differences in richness could reflect varying T-cell content rather than repertoire biology.

Using the immunoSEQ assay, multiplex PCR amplified TCR beta CDR3 regions from an average of approximately 1,100 ng of genomic DNA per sample. Primer bias was corrected in the assay by using a complete synthetic TCR repertoire to establish an amplification baseline. The amplicons were sequenced using the Illumina platform. The authors' pipeline ran thus. Sequences were error-corrected by clustering with frequency ratios and a modified nearest-neighbor algorithm and were then analyzed in the immunoSEQ Analyzer with IMGT gene definitions. TCR richness and evenness were averaged over 20 rarefaction repeats at each rarefaction depth, excluding samples with fewer sequences than the depth. Wilcoxon rank sum tests with FDR correction were used to compare V, D and J gene relative abundances between the groups. For the blinded duplicates, the intraclass correlation was approximately 96% for TCR richness and averaged about 76% across roughly 65 gene segments. Entries here come from immuneACCESS through TCRdb and include only in-frame sequences with V and J called. Some clones fail to appear in such tables; in the studies checked, an unresolved V gene covers under half of the shortfall, and the cause of the remainder is unknown. The DNA gave D and trimming, while V, J and clone size come from that table. The record for this sample contains approximately 23,000 clones. Approximately 12% of the sample lies in the top ten.

As concerns this clone: Its antigen is currently not known. The CDR3 is cut off 3 residues early in the read; its end comes from the germline J gene.

The CDR3 sequence holds 15 residues, the cysteine and phenylalanine included. Sequencing covers 36 bases of the CDR3, shown here with the frame starting at base 1. The germline V gene (reference sequence) gives CDR1 as GTSNPN and CDR2 as SVGIG. V is shortened by 4 bases, J by 0 bases, and the region joining them spans 15 bases. Every participant had a single incident cervical HPV16 infection, and prevalent HPV16 infections were excluded. Cervical HPV DNA was detected by MY09/MY11 PCR and genotyped by dot-blot hybridization. Fifteen mL of heparinized blood were centrifuged, and the buffy coat was aliquoted, frozen at -30°C, then stored at -80°C. QIAGEN kits were used to extract genomic DNA from buffy coat specimens.

This receptor was taken from a woman between 18 and 70 years old with a cervical HPV16 infection that either progressed to CIN3+ or cleared (not recorded which). The sequence links TRBV30 to TRBJ1-1; the D region possibly corresponds to TRBD1 (5 bases align). The sequencing input was blood buffy coat. Partial CDR3 DNA: TGTGCCTGGAACGGTCAGGGCAACATGAACACTGAA. Translated, this is CAWNGQGNMNTE. The CDR3 in full is CAWNGQGNMNTEAFF.